This TCR beta chain was obtained from a study of control samples from healthy donors and cancer patients. Assay used: immunoSEQ multiplex PCR; TCRdb lists only in-frame clones, some missing. Of about 120,000 clones in the sample, 80% to 90% are singletons; the top ten hold 9% to 14%. Germline CDR1 is ENHRY and CDR2 is SYGVKD. V shed 2 bases and J shed 14 bases, with 15 bases lying between them. The CDR3 consists of 12 residues. The V call is TRBV10-3, the J call TRBJ1-2; possibly TRBD1 for D (6 bases). This TCR came from a man under 40 in good health. Sequencing was carried out using blood. The CDR3 region is CAISEASGVGTF. CDR3 DNA sequence: TGTGCCATCAGTGAGGCCTCAGGGGTCGGGACCTTC.